The T cell receptor beta chain under discussion was sequenced for a study of tumor-infiltrating lymphocytes in oesophageal squamous cell carcinoma. TCRdb recomputed calls from the PCR reads with MiXCR, one row per CDR3 protein. The sample includes under 25,000 distinct CDR3 sequences, approximately 40% seen only once; the top ten take almost 7%. The length of the CDR3 is 11 residues. The receptor comes from a male donor with esophageal squamous cell carcinoma. V usage is TRBV12-3 or TRBV12-4 and J usage is TRBJ2-5; D remains unclear. The DNA end lines up better with TRBJ1-1; the J call may be wrong. Sequenced input: blood. The CDR3 DNA is TGTGCCAGCAGTTTCGGCACTGAAGCTTTCTTT. Translating it yields CASSFGTEAFF.